The 19 T cell receptor beta chains presented below share a single source sample, sequenced in a study of T cell clonality in common variable immunodeficiency (dated by TCRdb to about 2015). What the research found in general, with its limitations: Fewer deletions and N-nucleotide insertions were reportedly observed in CVID TCRbeta sequences, and highly modified clones with 13 or more V deletions were reportedly absent from CVID TCRbeta sequences.

The library was produced with the immunoSEQ multiplex PCR assay. This immuneACCESS table, as held by TCRdb, lists in-frame sequences with V and J called but not all clones. Of the missing ones, under half trace to an unresolved V gene in checked studies; the others have no known cause. The table for this sample lists approximately 7,800 clones, none of them counted only once. The ten biggest clones cover around 5% of the sample. No antigen is known for these receptors. Sequenced material: peripheral blood mononuclear cells. All receptors come from a human donor with common variable immunodeficiency.

CDR3 residues: CASSSDWSSYNEQFF. CDR3 DNA, as far as it was read: TGTGCCAGCAGCTCGGACTGGAGCTCCTACAATGAG. The chain recombines TRBV7-3 with TRBJ2-1, with a tentative D call TRBD2 (5 bases). The CDR3 is cut off 3 residues early in the read; its end comes from the germline J gene. Trimming stripped 4 bases from V and 0 bases from J, with 10 bases between. The CDR3 has 15 residues. Germline CDR1 reads SGHTA; CDR2 reads FQGTGA.

To note about this clone: Read sequence stops 3 residues before the CDR3 end, and the germline J gene provides the missing end. The V call is TRBV5-6, the J call TRBJ2-1; TRBD2 matches 9 bases. This CDR3 region has 15 residues. Germline CDR1 and CDR2: SGHDT and YYEEEE. V shed 4 bases and J 9 bases; nucleotides not matched to a gene: 11. The CDR3 sequence is CASSLVAGEYGEQFF. The DNA read from the CDR3 is TGTGCCAGCAGCCTGGTAGCGGGAGAGTACGGTGAG.

This clone was recorded a few times. The read finishes 3 residues shy of the CDR3 end, and the germline J gene is used to complete it. The chain recombines TRBV18 with TRBJ2-7; no clear D gene. The germline V gene encodes CDR1 KGHSH and CDR2 LQKENI. With 4 bases removed from V and 0 bases from J, the gap between germline ends came to 7 bases. The CDR3 length is 13 residues. Here the CDR3 reads CASSLSLSYEQYF. The part of the CDR3 DNA that was read is TGTGCCAGCTCACTATCTCTCTCCTACGAG. Based on the CDR3 plus reference TRBV18 and TRBJ2-7, the full variable domain is NAGVMQNPRHLVRRRGQEARLRCSPMKGHSHVYWYRQLPEEGLKFMVYLQKENIIDESGMPKERFSAEFPKEGPSILRIQQVVRGDSAAYFCASSLSLSYEQYFGPGTRLTVT.

This clone has only a few counts. Read coverage stops 3 residues before the CDR3 terminus; the germline J gene supplies the remainder. This chain connects TRBV19 to TRBJ2-1, with D uncertain. This CDR3 region has 12 residues. The germline V gene has CDR1 LNHDA and CDR2 SQIVND (reference sequence). V was pared by 6 bases and J by 7 bases, with 10 bases between. CDR3 sequence: CASSQFPNEQFF. The part of the CDR3 DNA that was read is TGTGCCAGTAGCCAATTCCCAAATGAG.

Partial CDR3 DNA: TGCAGTGGAAACGGTCCGGGGAGCGGGACAGAGACC. Amino acids: CSGNGPGSGTET. The CDR3 as a whole reads CSGNGPGSGTETQYF. The V gene is TRBV20-1, the J gene TRBJ2-5; 7 positions agree with TRBD2. The CDR3 end falls 3 residues outside the read, so it is completed with the germline J gene. From germline, CDR1 is DFQATT and CDR2 SNEGSKA (reference sequence). This CDR3 comprises 15 residues. The trim removed 7 bases at V and 4 bases at J, leaving 15 bases unmatched.

In its sample, this clone was seen a few times. The read halts 3 residues ahead of the CDR3 end, with the missing end drawn from the germline J gene. This chain joins TRBV20-1 and TRBJ2-3, with TRBD1 identical over 9 bases. V trimming: 4 bases; J trimming: 6 bases; junction bases outside the gene matches: 11. The CDR3 contains 15 residues. In germline, CDR1 is DFQATT, CDR2 SNEGSKA (reference sequence). CDR3 protein: CSAMRSGQGIDTQYF. The CDR3 bases that were read are TGCAGTGCTATGAGGTCGGGACAGGGTATCGATACG.

As regards this clone: The CDR3 goes on 3 residues after the read ends, and that part is filled in from the germline J gene. The rearrangement uses TRBV6-2 or TRBV6-3 and TRBJ2-7; TRBD1 aligns across 8 bases. The CDR3 runs 15 residues. Germline CDR1 reads MNHEY; CDR2 reads SVGEGT. V was pared by 4 bases and J by 6 bases, with 11 bases of the junction left unmatched. The covered CDR3 bases are TGTGCCAGCAGTTCGGCCGGGACAGGTTTTACCGAG. Protein sequence: CASSSAGTGFTE. The full-length CDR3 reads as CASSSAGTGFTEQYF.

As to this clone: The junction departs from germline at one end; a sequencing error may be responsible. The CDR3 end is not reached by the read, which stops 3 residues before it; the germline J gene fills it in. The chain combines TRBV7-7 with TRBJ2-7, with 15 positions matching TRBD2. From germline, CDR1 is SSHAT and CDR2 FNYEAQ (reference sequence). The CDR3 is 17 residues long. This chain's CDR3 is CASSRPGLAGGPYEQYF. Incomplete CDR3 DNA: TGTGCTAGCAGCCGACCAGGACTAGCGGGAGGGCCATACGAG.

A remark on this clone: Coverage ceases 3 residues before the CDR3 finishes, and the germline J gene fills in the end. V usage is TRBV7-9 and J usage is TRBJ2-3, with D unclear. CDR3 length: 15 residues. Per the germline V gene, CDR1 is SEHNR and CDR2 is FQNEAQ (reference sequence). V dropped 5 bases and J dropped 3 bases, with 15 bases sitting between them. CDR3: CASSRGVTPTDTQYF. The DNA read from the CDR3 is TGTGCCAGCAGCCGCGGCGTAACACCTACAGATACG.

Of note for this clone: The CDR3 goes on 3 residues after the read ends, and that part is filled in from the germline J gene. This sequence joins TRBV7-3 and TRBJ1-1, with 7 bases fitting TRBD1. Germline CDR1 and CDR2: SGHTA and FQGTGA. The CDR3 has 13 residues. The J segment lost 7 bases and the V segment lost 5 bases, leaving 7 bases of the junction unmatched. The CDR3 here is CASSGRGTVEAFF. CDR3 DNA (partial): TGTGCCAGCAGCGGACGAGGGACAGTTGAA. The full variable domain, its missing parts supplied by reference TRBV7-3 and TRBJ1-1, is GAGVSQTPSNKVTEKGKYVELRCDPISGHTALYWYRQSLGQGPEFLIYFQGTGAADDSGLPNDRFFAVRPEGSVSTLKIQRTERGDSAVYLCASSGRGTVEAFFGQGTRLTVV.

In its sample, this clone was seen a few times. Here the CDR3 reads CASSVGGGLPYEQYF. The CDR3 bases that were read are TGTGCCAGCAGTGTCGGGGGAGGGCTCCCCTACGAG. V gene TRBV6-1 combines with J gene TRBJ2-7; 7 bases are a match to TRBD2. The sequenced fragment ends 3 residues before the CDR3 boundary, so the rest is inferred from the germline J gene. CDR1 MNHNS and CDR2 SASEGT come from the germline V gene. Germline trimming cut 4 bases from V and 2 bases from J; bases unmatched to any gene: 8. The CDR3 runs 15 residues.

In regard to this clone: The read falls 3 residues short of the CDR3 end, and the missing part is taken from the germline J gene. The chain carries TRBV30 and TRBJ2-3; 7 bases are shared with TRBD2. Per germline, CDR1 GTSNPN and CDR2 SVGIG (reference sequence). CDR3 length: 16 residues. V shed 4 bases, J shed 2 bases, and the junction held 12 bases outside the gene matches. The sequenced CDR3 bases are TGTGCCTGGAAAGTACTAGCGCCAGGAGTCACAGATACG. Its translation: CAWKVLAPGVTDT. The full CDR3 is CAWKVLAPGVTDTQYF.

In its sample, this clone was seen a few times. Coverage ceases 3 residues before the CDR3 finishes, and the germline J gene fills in the end. V usage is TRBV13 and J usage is TRBJ2-7; D perhaps matches TRBD2 (7 bases). The V end lost 0 bases, the J end lost 1 base, and 10 bases lay between the germline ends. CDR1 is PRHDT, CDR2 FYEKMQ, per germline (reference sequence). This CDR3 is 15 amino acids long. The CDR3 spells CASSLGRGASYEQYF. CDR3 DNA (partial): TGTGCCAGCAGCTTAGGTCGGGGGGCGTCCTACGAG.

This clone has more than one count but fewer than ten. The missing CDR3 end, 3 residues past where the read stops, is filled in from the germline J gene. The rearrangement links TRBV19 to TRBJ2-1, with 8 bases matching TRBD1. V shed 4 bases, J shed 3 bases, and the junction held 5 bases outside the gene matches. This CDR3 has 15 amino acids. Germline V gene data show CDR1 as LNHDA and CDR2 as SQIVND (reference sequence). The CDR3 spells CASSSAGTGYNEQFF. The DNA read from the CDR3 is TGTGCCAGTAGTAGCGCCGGGACAGGCTACAATGAG.

About this clone: The read finishes 3 residues shy of the CDR3 end, and the germline J gene is used to complete it. The chain carries TRBV7-9 and TRBJ1-3; tentatively, D is TRBD1 (5 bases). Germline-derived CDR1 and CDR2 are SEHNR and FQNEAQ (reference sequence). V was trimmed by 1 base and J by 1 base, leaving 8 bases between them. CDR3 length equals 15 residues. The sequenced CDR3 bases are TGTGCCAGCAGCTTAGAGGGGCAGTCTGGAAACACC. It translates to CASSLEGQSGNT. The CDR3 reads in full as CASSLEGQSGNTIYF. Combining the CDR3 with reference TRBV7-9 and TRBJ1-3 gives the whole variable domain DTGVSQNPRHKITKRGQNVTFRCDPISEHNRLYWYRQTLGQGPEFLTYFQNEAQLEKSRLLSDRFSAERPKGSFSTLEIQRTEQGDSAMYLCASSLEGQSGNTIYFGEGSWLTVV.

This clone was detected a few times. With the read ending 3 residues before the CDR3 end, the germline J gene is used to fill in that end. The rearrangement joins TRBV7-8 to TRBJ2-2; 9 nucleotides agree with TRBD2. This CDR3 comprises 16 residues. Germline V gene lookup returns CDR1 SGHVS and CDR2 FQNEAQ. J was trimmed by 5 bases and V by 4 bases; bases with no gene match: 8. The CDR3 loop is CASSYSGSVYTGELFF. Incomplete CDR3 DNA: TGTGCCAGCAGCTATAGCGGGAGCGTTTATACCGGGGAG.

This clone counts as medium-sized. The CDR3 end is not reached by the read, which stops 3 residues before it; the germline J gene fills it in. The V and J genes are TRBV10-3 and TRBJ1-1; D gene uncertain. The CDR3 covers 14 residues. Deletions cut 2 bases from V and 0 bases from J, with 7 bases between. In germline, CDR1 is ENHRY, CDR2 SYGVKD. CDR3 in amino acids: CAISETTVNTEAFF. CDR3 DNA, as far as it was read: TGTGCCATCAGTGAGACAACAGTGAACACTGAA.

The CDR3 is CASSDQVGNTGELFF. Partial CDR3 DNA: TGTGCCAGCAGTGATCAGGTCGGAAACACCGGGGAG. The chain recombines TRBV6-1 with TRBJ2-2; D is unclear. The CDR3 extends 3 residues past the end of the read, so its final part is completed from the germline J gene. The CDR3 extends over 15 amino acids. V lost 3 bases and J 2 bases, leaving 10 bases between the germline ends. Per the germline V gene, CDR1 is MNHNS and CDR2 is SASEGT.

Notes on this clone: The read gets to within 3 residues of the CDR3 end, and the germline J gene fills in the rest. V gene TRBV18 combines with J gene TRBJ2-1; the D gene is possibly TRBD1 (5 bases). V dropped 0 bases and J dropped 2 bases, with 11 bases sitting between them. CDR1 is KGHSH, CDR2 LQKENI, per germline. This CDR3 region has 16 residues. CDR3 loop: CASSPPFQQAYNEQFF. The covered CDR3 bases are TGTGCCAGCTCACCACCTTTTCAACAGGCCTACAATGAG.